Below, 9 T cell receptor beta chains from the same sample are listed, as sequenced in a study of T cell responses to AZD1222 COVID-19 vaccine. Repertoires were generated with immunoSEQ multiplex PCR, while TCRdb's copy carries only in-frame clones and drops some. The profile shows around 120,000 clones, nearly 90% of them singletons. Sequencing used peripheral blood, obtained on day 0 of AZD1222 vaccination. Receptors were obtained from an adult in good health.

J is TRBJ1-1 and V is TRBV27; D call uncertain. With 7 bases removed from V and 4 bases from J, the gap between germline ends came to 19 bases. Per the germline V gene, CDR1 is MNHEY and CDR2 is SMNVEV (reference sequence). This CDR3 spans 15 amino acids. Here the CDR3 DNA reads TGTGCCAGCACCTCTTTATCTGCCAGGAGCACTGAAGCTTTCTTT. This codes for CASTSLSARSTEAFF.

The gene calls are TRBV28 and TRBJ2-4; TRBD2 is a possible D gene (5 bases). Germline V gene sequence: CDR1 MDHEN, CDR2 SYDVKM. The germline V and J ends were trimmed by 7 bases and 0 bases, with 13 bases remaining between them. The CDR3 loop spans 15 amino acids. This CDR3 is CASTPGSLAKNIQYF. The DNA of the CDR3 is TGTGCCAGCACCCCGGGGAGCCTAGCCAAAAACATTCAGTACTTC.

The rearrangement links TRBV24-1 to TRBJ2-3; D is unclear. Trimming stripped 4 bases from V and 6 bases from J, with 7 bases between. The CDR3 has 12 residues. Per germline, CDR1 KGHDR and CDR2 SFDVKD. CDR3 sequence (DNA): TGTGCCACCAGTGACCAAGGGGATACGCAGTATTTT. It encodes CATSDQGDTQYF.

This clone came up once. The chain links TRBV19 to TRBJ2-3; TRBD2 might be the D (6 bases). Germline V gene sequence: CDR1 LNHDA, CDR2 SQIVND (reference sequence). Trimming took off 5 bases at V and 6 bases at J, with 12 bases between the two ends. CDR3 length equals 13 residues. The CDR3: CASSLGREDTQYF. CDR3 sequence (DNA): TGTGCCAGTAGTTTAGGACGGGAGGATACGCAGTATTTT.

Written as DNA, the CDR3 is TGTGCCAGTAGTATAGAAGGTAGCGGGAGTGACGAGCAGTACTTC. Translation gives CASSIEGSGSDEQYF. The chain employs TRBV19 and TRBJ2-7; 9 bases agree with TRBD2. Germline-derived CDR1 and CDR2 are LNHDA and SQIVND (reference sequence). CDR3 length: 15 amino acids. V was pared by 0 bases and J by 5 bases, with 5 bases of the junction left unmatched.

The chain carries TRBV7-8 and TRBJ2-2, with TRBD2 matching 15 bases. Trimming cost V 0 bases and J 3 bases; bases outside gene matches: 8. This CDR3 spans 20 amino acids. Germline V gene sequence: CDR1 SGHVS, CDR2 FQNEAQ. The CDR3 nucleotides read TGTGCCAGCAGCTTAGCGCCCGGACTAGCGGGAGGGTCGGACACCGGGGAGCTGTTTTTT. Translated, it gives CASSLAPGLAGGSDTGELFF.

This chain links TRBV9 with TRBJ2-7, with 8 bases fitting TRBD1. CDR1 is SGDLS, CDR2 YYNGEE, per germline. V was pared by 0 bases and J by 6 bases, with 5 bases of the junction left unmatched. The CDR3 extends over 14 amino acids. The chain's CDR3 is CASSVGNRGIEQYF. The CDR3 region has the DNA TGTGCCAGCAGCGTAGGAAACAGGGGGATCGAGCAGTACTTC.

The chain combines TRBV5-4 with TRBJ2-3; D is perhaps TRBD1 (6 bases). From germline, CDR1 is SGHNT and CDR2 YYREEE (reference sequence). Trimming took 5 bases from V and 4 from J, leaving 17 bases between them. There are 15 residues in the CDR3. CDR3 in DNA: TGTGCCAGCAGTTCGTCGAGGGGGAGCGCAGATACGCAGTATTTT. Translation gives CASSSSRGSADTQYF. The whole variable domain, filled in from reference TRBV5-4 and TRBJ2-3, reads ETGVTQSPTHLIKTRGQQVTLRCSSQSGHNTVSWYQQALGQGPQFIFQYYREEENGRGNFPPRFSGLQFPNYSSELNVNALELDDSALYLCASSSSRGSADTQYFGPGTRLTVL.

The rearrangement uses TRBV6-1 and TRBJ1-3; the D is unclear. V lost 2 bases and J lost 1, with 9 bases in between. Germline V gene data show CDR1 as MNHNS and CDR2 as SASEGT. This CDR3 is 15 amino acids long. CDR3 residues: CASSETSISGNTIYF. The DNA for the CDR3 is TGTGCCAGCAGTGAAACCTCGATATCTGGAAACACCATATATTTT.